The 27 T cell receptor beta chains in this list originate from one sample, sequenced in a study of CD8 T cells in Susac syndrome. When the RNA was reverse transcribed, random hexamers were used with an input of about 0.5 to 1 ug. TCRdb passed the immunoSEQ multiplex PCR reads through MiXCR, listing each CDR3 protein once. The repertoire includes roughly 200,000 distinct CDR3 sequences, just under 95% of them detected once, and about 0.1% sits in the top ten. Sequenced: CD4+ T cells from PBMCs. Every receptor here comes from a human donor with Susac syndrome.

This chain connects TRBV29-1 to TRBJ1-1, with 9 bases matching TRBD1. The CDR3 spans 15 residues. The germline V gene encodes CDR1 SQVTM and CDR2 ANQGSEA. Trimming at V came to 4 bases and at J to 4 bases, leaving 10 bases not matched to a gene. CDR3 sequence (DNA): TGCAGCGTTGGCCCCACACAGGGGGCGAGCACTGAAGCTTTCTTT. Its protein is CSVGPTQGASTEAFF.

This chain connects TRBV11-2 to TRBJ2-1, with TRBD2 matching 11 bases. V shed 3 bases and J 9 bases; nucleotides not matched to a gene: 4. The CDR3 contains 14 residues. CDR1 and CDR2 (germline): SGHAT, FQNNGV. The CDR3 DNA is TGTGCCAGCAGCTTTGGGGGACTAGCGGTTGAGCAGTTCTTC. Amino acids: CASSFGGLAVEQFF.

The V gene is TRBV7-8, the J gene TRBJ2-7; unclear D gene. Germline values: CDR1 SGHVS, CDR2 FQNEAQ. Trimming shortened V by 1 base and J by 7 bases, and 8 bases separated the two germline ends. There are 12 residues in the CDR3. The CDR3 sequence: CASSLGVREQYF. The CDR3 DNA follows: TGTGCCAGCAGCTTAGGAGTCAGGGAGCAGTACTTC.

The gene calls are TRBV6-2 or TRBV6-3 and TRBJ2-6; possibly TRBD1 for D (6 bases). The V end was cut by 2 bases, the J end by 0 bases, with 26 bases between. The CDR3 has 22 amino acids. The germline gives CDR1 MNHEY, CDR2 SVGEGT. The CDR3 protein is CASSYTPPTGWALDSGANVLTF. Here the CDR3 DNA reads TGTGCCAGCAGTTACACCCCCCCAACAGGGTGGGCCCTAGACTCTGGGGCCAACGTCCTGACTTTC.

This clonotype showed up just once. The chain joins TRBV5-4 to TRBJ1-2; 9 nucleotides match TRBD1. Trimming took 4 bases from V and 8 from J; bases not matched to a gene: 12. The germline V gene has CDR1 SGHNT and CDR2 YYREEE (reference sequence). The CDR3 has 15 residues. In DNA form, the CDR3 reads TGTGCCAGCAGCACCGGACAGGGGCAAATAGGCGGCTACACCTTC. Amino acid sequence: CASSTGQGQIGGYTF.

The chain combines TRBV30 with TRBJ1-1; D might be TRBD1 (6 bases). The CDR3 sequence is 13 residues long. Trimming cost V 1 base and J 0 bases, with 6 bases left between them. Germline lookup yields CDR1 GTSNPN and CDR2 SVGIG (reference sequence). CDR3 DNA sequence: TGTGCCTGGAGTGGACAGGTGAACACTGAAGCTTTCTTT. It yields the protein CAWSGQVNTEAFF.

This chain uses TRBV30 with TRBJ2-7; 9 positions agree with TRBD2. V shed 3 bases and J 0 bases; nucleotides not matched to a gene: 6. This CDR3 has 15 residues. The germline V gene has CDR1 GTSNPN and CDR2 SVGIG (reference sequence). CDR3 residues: CAWRVAGGLSYEQYF. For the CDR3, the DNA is TGTGCCTGGAGAGTCGCGGGAGGGCTCTCCTACGAGCAGTACTTC.

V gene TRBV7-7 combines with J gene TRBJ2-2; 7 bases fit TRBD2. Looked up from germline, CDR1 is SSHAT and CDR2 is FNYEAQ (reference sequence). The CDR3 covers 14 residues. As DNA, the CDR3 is TGTGCTAGCGTCAAGCAGGCGGGAGCCGGGGAGCTGTTTTTT. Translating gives CASVKQAGAGELFF.

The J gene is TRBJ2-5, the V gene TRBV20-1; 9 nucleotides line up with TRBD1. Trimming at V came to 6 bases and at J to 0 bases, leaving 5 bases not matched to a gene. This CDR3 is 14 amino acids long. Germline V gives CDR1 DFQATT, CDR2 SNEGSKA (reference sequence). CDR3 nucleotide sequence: TGCAGTGCAGAGGACAGGGGTAACCAAGAGACCCAGTACTTC. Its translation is CSAEDRGNQETQYF.

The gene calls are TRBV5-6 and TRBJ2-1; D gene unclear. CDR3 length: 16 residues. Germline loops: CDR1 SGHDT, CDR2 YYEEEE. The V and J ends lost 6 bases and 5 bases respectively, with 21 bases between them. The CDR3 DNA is TGTGCCAGCATCTCTGACTCCTGGGATTTTGACAATGAGCAGTTCTTC. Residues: CASISDSWDFDNEQFF.

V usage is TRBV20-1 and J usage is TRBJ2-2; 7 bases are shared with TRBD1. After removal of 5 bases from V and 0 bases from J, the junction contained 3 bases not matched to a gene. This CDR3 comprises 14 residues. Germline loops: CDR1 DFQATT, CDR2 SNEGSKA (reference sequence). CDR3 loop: CSASGGTNTGELFF. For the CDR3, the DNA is TGCAGTGCTTCAGGGGGAACGAACACCGGGGAGCTGTTTTTT.

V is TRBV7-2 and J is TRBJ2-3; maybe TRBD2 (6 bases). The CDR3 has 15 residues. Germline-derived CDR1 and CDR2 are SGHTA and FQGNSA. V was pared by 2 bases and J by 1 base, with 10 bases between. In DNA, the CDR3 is TGTGCCAGCAGCTTACGGAGGGAACGCACAGATACGCAGTATTTT. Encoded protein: CASSLRRERTDTQYF. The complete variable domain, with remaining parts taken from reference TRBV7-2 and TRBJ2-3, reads GAGVSQSPSNKVTEKGKDVELRCDPISGHTALYWYRQSLGQGLEFLIYFQGNSAPDKSGLPSDRFSAERTGGSVSTLTIQRTQQEDSAVYLCASSLRRERTDTQYFGPGTRLTVL.

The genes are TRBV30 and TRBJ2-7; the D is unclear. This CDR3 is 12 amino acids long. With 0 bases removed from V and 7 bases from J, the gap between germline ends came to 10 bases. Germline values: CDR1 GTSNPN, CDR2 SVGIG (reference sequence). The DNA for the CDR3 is TGTGCCTGGAGTGTACAGTTCGGGGAGCAGTACTTC. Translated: CAWSVQFGEQYF.

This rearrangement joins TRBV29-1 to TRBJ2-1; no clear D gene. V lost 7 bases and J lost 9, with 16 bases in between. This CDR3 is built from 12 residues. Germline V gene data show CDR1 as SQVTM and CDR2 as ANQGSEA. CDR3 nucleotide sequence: TGCAGCGCCGGGCCCCTTTTTAGTGAGCAGTTCTTC. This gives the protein CSAGPLFSEQFF.

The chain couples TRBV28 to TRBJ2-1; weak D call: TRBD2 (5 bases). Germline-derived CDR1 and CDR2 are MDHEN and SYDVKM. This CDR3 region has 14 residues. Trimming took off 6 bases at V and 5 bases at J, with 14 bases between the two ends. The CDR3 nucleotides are TGTGCCAGCAGCCCGAGGGAGATGGACAATGAGCAGTTCTTC. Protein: CASSPREMDNEQFF.

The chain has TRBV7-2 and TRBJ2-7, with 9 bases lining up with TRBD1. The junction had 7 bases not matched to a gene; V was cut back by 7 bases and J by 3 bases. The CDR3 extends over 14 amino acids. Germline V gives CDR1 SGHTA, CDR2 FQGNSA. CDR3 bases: TGTGCCAGCACCCTTGGACAGGGGAACTACGAGCAGTACTTC. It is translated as CASTLGQGNYEQYF.

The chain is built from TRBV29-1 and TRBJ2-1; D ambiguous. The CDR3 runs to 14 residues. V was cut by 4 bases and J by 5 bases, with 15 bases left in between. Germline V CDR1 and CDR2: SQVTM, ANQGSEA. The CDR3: CSVAPRTRDNEQFF. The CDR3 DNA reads TGCAGCGTTGCTCCCCGGACCAGAGACAATGAGCAGTTCTTC.

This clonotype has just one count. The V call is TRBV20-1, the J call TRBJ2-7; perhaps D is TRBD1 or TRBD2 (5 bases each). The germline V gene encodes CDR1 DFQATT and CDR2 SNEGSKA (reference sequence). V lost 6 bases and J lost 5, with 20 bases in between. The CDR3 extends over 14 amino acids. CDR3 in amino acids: CSAITPGPRDEQYF. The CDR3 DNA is TGCAGTGCGATCACACCGGGACCAAGGGACGAGCAGTACTTC.

In DNA form, the CDR3 reads TGCGCCAGCAGCCAGGCGGACAGGGGTAATTACGGCTACACCTTC. Translation: CASSQADRGNYGYTF. The gene calls are TRBV4-1 and TRBJ1-2; TRBD1 matches 9 bases. V trimming: 3 bases; J trimming: 8 bases; junction bases outside the gene matches: 10. The CDR3 spans 15 residues. Germline assignment: CDR1 MGHRA and CDR2 YSYEKL.

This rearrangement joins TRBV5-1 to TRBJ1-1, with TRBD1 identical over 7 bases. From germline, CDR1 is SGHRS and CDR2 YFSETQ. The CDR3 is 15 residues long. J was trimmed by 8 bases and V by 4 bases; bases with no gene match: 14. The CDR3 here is CASSPLIGRQGEAFF. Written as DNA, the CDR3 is TGCGCCAGCAGCCCATTGATAGGTCGACAGGGAGAAGCTTTCTTT.

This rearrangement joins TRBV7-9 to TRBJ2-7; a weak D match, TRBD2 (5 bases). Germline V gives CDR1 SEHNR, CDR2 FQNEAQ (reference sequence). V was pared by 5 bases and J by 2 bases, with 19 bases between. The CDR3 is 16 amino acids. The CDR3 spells CASSDTPPTTTYEQYF. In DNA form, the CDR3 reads TGTGCCAGCAGCGACACGCCCCCGACTACAACCTACGAGCAGTACTTC.

CDR3 residues: CASSEHTEAFF. The CDR3 DNA follows: TGTGCCAGCTCAGAACATACTGAAGCTTTCTTT. The chain employs TRBV18 and TRBJ1-1, with D unclear. V lost 5 bases and J lost 5, with 6 bases in between. This CDR3 has 11 residues. CDR1 is KGHSH, CDR2 LQKENI, per germline.

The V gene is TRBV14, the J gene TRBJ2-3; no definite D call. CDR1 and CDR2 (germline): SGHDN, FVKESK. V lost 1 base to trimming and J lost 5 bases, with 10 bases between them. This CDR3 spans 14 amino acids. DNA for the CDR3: TGTGCCAGCAGCCAAGTTGGTTCGGGAGATACGCAGTATTTT. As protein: CASSQVGSGDTQYF.

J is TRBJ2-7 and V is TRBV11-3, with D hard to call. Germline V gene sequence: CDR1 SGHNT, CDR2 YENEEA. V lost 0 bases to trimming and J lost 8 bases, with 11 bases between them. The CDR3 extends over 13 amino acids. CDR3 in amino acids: CASSLDPEVQQYF. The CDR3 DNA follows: TGTGCCAGCAGCTTAGATCCAGAGGTGCAGCAGTACTTC.

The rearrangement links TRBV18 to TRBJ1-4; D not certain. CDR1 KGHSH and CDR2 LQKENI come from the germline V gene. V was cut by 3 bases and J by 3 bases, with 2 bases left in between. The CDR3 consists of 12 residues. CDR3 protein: CASSPSNEKLFF. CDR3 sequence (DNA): TGTGCCAGCTCACCTTCTAATGAAAAACTGTTTTTT.

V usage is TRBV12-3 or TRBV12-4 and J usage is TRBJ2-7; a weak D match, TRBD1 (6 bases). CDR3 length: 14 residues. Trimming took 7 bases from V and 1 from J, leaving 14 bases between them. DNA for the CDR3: TGTGCCAGCACCCAAGGACAGCTATCCTACGAGCAGTACTTC. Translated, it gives CASTQGQLSYEQYF.

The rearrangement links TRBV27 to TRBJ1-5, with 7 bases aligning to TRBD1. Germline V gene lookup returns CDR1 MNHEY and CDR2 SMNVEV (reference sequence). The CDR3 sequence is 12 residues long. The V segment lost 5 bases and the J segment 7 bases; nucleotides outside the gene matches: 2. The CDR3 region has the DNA TGTGCCAGCAGTCGACAGGGCCAGCCCCAGCATTTT. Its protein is CASSRQGQPQHF.